The clone carrying this T cell receptor (beta chain) was detected a few times. Its antigen is not identified. This sample was taken from a study of T-cell reconstitution after alpha-beta-depleted transplantation in children. Study-wide findings and caveats: In patients about two months after transplant, alpha-beta T cells reportedly arose from several hundred expanded graft clones. Diversity and T-cell counts at one year after transplant derived mostly from new T cells.

The CDR3 totals 17 residues. CDR1 SGHTA and CDR2 FQGNSA come from the germline V gene. V dropped 3 bases and J dropped 3 bases, with 18 bases sitting between them. The authors prepared the TCRbeta library with unique molecular identifiers. TCRdb called the PCR reads again in MiXCR, with one record for every CDR3 protein. Of approximately 130,000 distinct CDR3 sequences in the sample, roughly 10% were seen once. The specimen comprised PBMCs, mostly from graft donor cells, sampled 180 days after TCRalphabeta/CD19-depleted stem cell transplant. The chain carries TRBV7-2 and TRBJ2-1; TRBD1 might be the D (6 bases). The sequence came from a girl under three years old who had a stem cell transplant for combined immunodeficiency, so the T cells may come from the graft donor. The CDR3 DNA sequence: TGTGCCAGCAGCTTCAAGCGGAAGGCGACAGGCTACAATGAGCAGTTCTTC. Amino acid sequence: CASSFKRKATGYNEQFF.